This T cell receptor beta chain stems from a study of blood T cell repertoires in COVID-19 (dated by TCRdb to the early 2020s). General notes on the study: The collaborator samples originated in the United States, Italy and Spain and spanned the acute and convalescent phases of COVID-19. Samples came from the ongoing ImmuneRACE study (first 160 participants) plus 1,254 subjects from 6 global collaborators. The material from the prospective study consisted of cDNA or gDNA derived from T cells, B-cell-depleted T cells, or PBMCs. Subjects who had been exposed to COVID-19, were actively infected with it, or had recovered from it provided the deeply sampled blood TCRbeta repertoires that made up the dataset. Where available, HLA class I and class II types were obtained from metadata supplied by the sample provider rather than from assay-based typing. Sample metadata almost always included a de-identified subject ID, COVID-19 status, age in years and sex. The repertoires were made available in a free public database intended to serve as a resource for research on the immune response to SARS-CoV-2.

A second Seattle source provided samples from volunteer blood donors who had recovered from COVID-19. Whole blood was collected in K2EDTA tubes by collaborating institutions according to the institutions' own protocols. For TCRbeta analysis, collaborator samples were shipped as frozen whole blood, as isolated PBMCs, or as DNA extracted from either sample type. The paper as a whole reports these results and caveats: The quantity of clinical and demographic metadata differed by source and by participant and was supplied without curation.

The CDR3 goes from the cysteine to the phenylalanine over 13 residues. The DNA shown is the 39-base CDR3, in frame from base 1. V loses 4 bases, J loses 3 bases, and the germline ends lie 7 bases apart. Reading the germline V gene (reference sequence) gives CDR1 LGHDT and CDR2 YNNKEL. To note about this clone: Its specific antigen is unknown. No base quality values were provided; no much bigger clone lies one nucleotide off.

TCRbeta CDR3 regions were amplified from genomic DNA using the immunoSEQ Assay, a bias-controlled multiplex PCR. Per the original workflow: Within the assay, amplification of reference gene primers was used to estimate how many nucleated cells each sample contained. To quantify the absolute abundance of each unique TCRbeta CDR3 rearrangement, sequence reads were collapsed and filtered. For each sample, productive Simpson clonality was calculated as the square root of Simpson's diversity index over productive rearrangements. Held by TCRdb, this immuneACCESS table contains in-frame sequences only and omits some clones. Under half of the omission traces to an unresolved V gene where checked; the cause of the rest is unknown. Clone size and V and J calls were adopted from that table, with D and trimming inferred from the DNA. The sample records over 250,000 clones, 86% of which are singletons. The top ten hold approximately 9.8% of the sample.

This TCR derives from a middle-aged man who had recovered from COVID-19. Rearrangement joined TRBV3-1 (or the pseudogene TRBV3-2) to TRBJ1-5, with an unclear D gene assignment. Sequencing was performed on peripheral blood. In nucleotide form, the sequence is TGTGCCAGCAGCCCCCGGGACAATCAGCCCCAGCATTTT. It encodes CASSPRDNQPQHF.